This record covers a single TCR beta chain. No antigen is known for it. Germline CDR1 SGHRS, CDR2 YFSETQ. CDR3 length equals 15 residues. V dropped 3 bases and J dropped 6; count of bases not matched to a gene: 4. The method was immunoSEQ multiplex PCR; TCRdb's version includes in-frame clones alone and lacks a portion of them. The table includes over 110,000 clones, about 92% detected once. This record belongs to a study of T cell responses to AZD1222 COVID-19 vaccine. Study details: Timing groups of about 4 and about 12 weeks for second doses were pooled. General study results and limits: Samples come after the peak T cell response, not at day 14. Possibly, clonal diversity was underestimated; donors were largely white British and included more females. It was only a handful of AZD1222 recipients who were seropositive at baseline.

The chain carries TRBV5-1 and TRBJ1-4; 11 bases map to TRBD1. The sequenced sample was peripheral blood, obtained on day 0 of AZD1222 vaccination. The source is an adult in good health. CDR3 DNA: TGCGCCAGCAGCTCGGACAGGGGGCGGGATGAAAAACTGTTTTTT. Protein: CASSSDRGRDEKLFF.